This T cell receptor (beta chain) was sequenced during a study of shared clonotypes between healthy human individuals (dated by TCRdb to the early 2020s). Looking at the study overall: A couple of women and a few men aged 18 to 49 years were included in the cohort. For each donor, CD4 naive and CD4 memory were each run on three plates, CD8 naive on two plates, and CD8 memory on one plate. Blood TCR repertoires of 5 or 6 healthy adults were deeply sequenced to estimate repertoire size and the extent of clonotype sharing between individuals. To increase sequencing depth and limit assay-specific biases, different laboratories used diverse techniques to prepare libraries and sequence TCR repertoires. Per donor, leukapheresis produced somewhere between about 0.9 and 9.5 billion PBMCs.

A word on this clone: Its antigen remains unidentified. No base qualities exist here, and no much larger clone lies one base off it.

Using the deep immunoSEQ assay, multiplex PCR amplified TCR CDR3 regions from genomic DNA. Genomic DNA extracted from each cell subset was distributed evenly over all wells of several immunoSEQ 96-well plates, and each plate served as one replicate. Each replicate PCR for sorted subsets received approximately 220 ng genomic DNA, equal to about 30,000 T cell genomes. Purified libraries were quantified with a Qubit 3.0 fluorometer, sized on a Bioanalyzer 2100, and re-quantified with the KAPA Library Quantification kit. A separate single-read 150-cycle Illumina NextSeq 550 flow cell was used to sequence each immunoSEQ 96-well plate. Concerning the study's data processing: The immunoSEQ output contained only junctional sequences without quality scores, so filtering could not match that applied to full-length reads. Sequences were annotated with PyIR, a Python wrapper for IgBLAST v1.9, and V/J genes and CDR3 were assigned using IMGT germline references. Any read was removed if the V/J assignment was weak (E-value above 1e-6), the CDR3 was missing, or the read contained stop codons, out-of-frame junctions, or ambiguous translated residues. V3J clonotypes were defined by identical inferred V gene, J gene, and CDR3 amino acid sequence. To compute the percentage overlap between repertoires, the number of shared unique clonotypes was divided by the size of the smaller repertoire. RTK rarefaction, the Chao1 estimator, and Recon v2.1 estimates of unobserved clonotypes were used to assess repertoire richness. Generation probabilities for all TCRbeta clonotypes obtained by the gDNA method from a handful of donors were computed using OLGA. Drawn from immuneACCESS, this table holds only the in-frame rearrangements with V and J called that TCRdb kept. Clones are partly lost; checked studies trace under half to an unresolved V gene and leave the rest unexplained. That table is the source of V, J and clone size, and D and trimming were worked out from the DNA. The sample table contains millions of clones; only one count was recorded for over 85% of them. The ten most abundant clones make up roughly 1% of the sample.

The germline V gene specifies SGHTA as CDR1 and FQGNSA as CDR2. V sheds 3 bases and J sheds 3 bases, leaving 12 bases between their ends. Measured from the cysteine to the phenylalanine, the CDR3 is 14 residues long. The sequence is cut down to CDR3 DNA, 42 bases in frame from base 1. For the CD8 naive samples, CD45RO-negative cells were positively selected for CCR7, yielding a CD45RA+CCR7+ population from which TemRA cells were excluded. Healthy HIV-negative adults with no recently reported acute infections or vaccinations were included as donors. Every donor was a Caucasian adult residing in Nashville, Tennessee, USA. Blood was obtained by leukapheresis, after which PBMCs were separated by Ficoll-Histopaque density gradient centrifugation and cryopreserved in liquid nitrogen vapor phase. Purity and quantity of every magnetically sorted T cell population were checked by analytical flow cytometry. Genomic DNA was isolated from each sorted fraction and quantified by UV absorbance on a Nanodrop 2000c.

General findings and caveats noted by the study authors: Compared with non-shared clonotypes, clonotypes shared by all four sorted-subset donors had higher generation probabilities. Because the study included a small number of donors, the genetic and exposure-history diversity represented was limited. About 4.5% of naive CD4, roughly 3.6% of naive CD8, roughly 2.4% of memory CD4, and less than 0.45% of memory CD8 clonotypes were shared across a few donors. Naive subsets generally had larger estimated clonotype richness than memory subsets did. Sampling was restricted to blood, and TCR repertoires in tissues likely differ from the TCR repertoires found in blood. Pairwise subsampling indicated that sequencing depth was expected to affect the degree of clonotype sharing among donors. Even with the large sequencing depth, rarefaction of the sorted-subset datasets indicated that sequencing was incomplete.

The V and J genes are TRBV7-2 and TRBJ2-7, and perhaps TRBD2 as D gene, on 5 matching bases. Sequenced: naive CD8+ T cells sorted from blood. The cell subset or site label here, explained by the study, means: CD45RA+CCR7+. The source is a man between 18 and 35 years old in good health. The CDR3 reads as follows: CASSFREGSYEQYF. The nucleotides read TGTGCCAGCAGCTTTCGAGAAGGGAGCTACGAGCAGTACTTC. Joined to the reference TRBV7-2 and TRBJ2-7 proteins, this CDR3 gives the full variable domain: GAGVSQSPSNKVTEKGKDVELRCDPISGHTALYWYRQSLGQGLEFLIYFQGNSAPDKSGLPSDRFSAERTGGSVSTLTIQRTQQEDSAVYLCASSFREGSYEQYFGPGTRLTVT.